The rows below give T cell receptor beta chains drawn from one sample of a study of shared clonotypes between healthy human individuals. Data came from immunoSEQ multiplex PCR; TCRdb stores just in-frame clones and leaves some out. In the table there are about 510,000 clones, about 80% of which are singletons. Sequencing used PBMCs. The receptor set was obtained from a woman aged 40-49 years in good health. Some clones in this sample may be carry-over from other donors' samples. Both conserved end residues are part of each CDR3. The D gene is left open where the match is weak. Size tells how often a clone was seen (once, few, many) or the class of an expanded clone, and some rows leave it out.

j_call: TRBJ1-4; cdr3_length: 15; v_call: TRBV29-1; clone_size: once; d_call: TRBD1; cdr3_aa: CSAIQGGLANEKLFF; cdr3_nt: TGCAGCGCCATACAGGGGGGGTTGGCTAATGAAAAACTGTTTTTT
j_call: TRBJ1-2; cdr3_length: 16; v_call: TRBV5-1; clone_size: -; d_call: TRBD1; cdr3_aa: CASSSRPGQGSFGYTF; cdr3_nt: TGCGCCAGCAGCTCGCGCCCGGGACAGGGATCTTTTGGCTACACCTTC
j_call: TRBJ2-5; cdr3_length: 13; v_call: TRBV5-4; clone_size: -; d_call: TRBD1; cdr3_aa: CASQTGSAETQYF; cdr3_nt: TGTGCCTCCCAGACAGGGAGCGCAGAGACCCAGTACTTC
j_call: TRBJ1-1; cdr3_length: 13; v_call: TRBV25-1; clone_size: few; d_call: -; cdr3_aa: CASSEAGRTEAFF; cdr3_nt: TGTGCCAGCAGTGAAGCGGGGAGAACTGAAGCTTTCTTT
j_call: TRBJ2-1; cdr3_length: 14; v_call: TRBV7-3; clone_size: -; d_call: -; cdr3_aa: CASSPGLYGHEQFF; cdr3_nt: TGTGCCAGCAGCCCTGGACTATACGGCCATGAGCAGTTCTTC
j_call: TRBJ1-1; cdr3_length: 15; v_call: TRBV9; clone_size: -; d_call: -; cdr3_aa: CASSVGGDWGTEAFF; cdr3_nt: TGTGCCAGCAGCGTGGGAGGGGATTGGGGCACTGAAGCTTTCTTT
j_call: TRBJ1-2; cdr3_length: 14; v_call: TRBV10-2; clone_size: -; d_call: -; cdr3_aa: CASSEGRSHYGYTF; cdr3_nt: TGCGCCAGCAGTGAGGGACGGTCCCACTATGGCTACACCTTC
j_call: TRBJ2-7; cdr3_length: 14; v_call: TRBV29-1; clone_size: -; d_call: TRBD1; cdr3_aa: CSVHGQGSSYEQYF; cdr3_nt: TGCAGCGTTCACGGACAGGGGAGCTCCTACGAGCAGTACTTC
j_call: TRBJ2-2; cdr3_length: 15; v_call: TRBV25-1; clone_size: -; d_call: TRBD1; cdr3_aa: CASSYRGGNTGELFF; cdr3_nt: TGTGCCAGCAGCTACAGGGGTGGGAACACCGGGGAGCTGTTTTTT
j_call: TRBJ2-4; cdr3_length: 13; v_call: TRBV10-3; clone_size: -; d_call: -; cdr3_aa: CAISAGEKNIQYF; cdr3_nt: TGTGCCATCAGTGCAGGGGAGAAAAACATTCAGTACTTC
j_call: TRBJ2-2; cdr3_length: 15; v_call: TRBV19; clone_size: once; d_call: TRBD2; cdr3_aa: CASSLSAGGTGELFF; cdr3_nt: TGTGCCAGTAGTCTCTCTGCGGGAGGGACCGGGGAGCTGTTTTTT
j_call: TRBJ2-1; cdr3_length: 15; v_call: TRBV28; clone_size: -; d_call: TRBD1; cdr3_aa: CASWEWDSGYNEQFF; cdr3_nt: TGTGCCAGTTGGGAATGGGACAGTGGTTACAATGAGCAGTTCTTC
j_call: TRBJ2-5; cdr3_length: 14; v_call: TRBV27; clone_size: -; d_call: -; cdr3_aa: CASSSRSGTETQYF; cdr3_nt: TGTGCCAGCAGTTCCCGGTCGGGTACAGAGACCCAGTACTTC
j_call: TRBJ2-7; cdr3_length: 15; v_call: TRBV11-2; clone_size: -; d_call: -; cdr3_aa: CASSIRGGTDYEQYF; cdr3_nt: TGTGCCAGCAGCATTAGAGGCGGGACCGACTACGAGCAGTACTTC
j_call: TRBJ1-1; cdr3_length: 13; v_call: TRBV10-3; clone_size: -; d_call: -; cdr3_aa: CAISETLNTEAFF; cdr3_nt: TGTGCCATCAGTGAGACACTGAACACTGAAGCTTTCTTT
j_call: TRBJ1-2; cdr3_length: 16; v_call: TRBV7-8; clone_size: -; d_call: TRBD1; cdr3_aa: CASSLDLRDRENGYTF; cdr3_nt: TGTGCCAGCAGCTTAGACCTAAGGGACAGGGAAAATGGCTACACCTTC
j_call: TRBJ2-1; cdr3_length: 18; v_call: TRBV4-1; clone_size: -; d_call: -; cdr3_aa: CASSHRGPRQATYNEQFF; cdr3_nt: TGCGCCAGCAGCCATAGAGGCCCGAGGCAGGCTACCTACAATGAGCAGTTCTTC
j_call: TRBJ2-1; cdr3_length: 16; v_call: TRBV5-1; clone_size: -; d_call: -; cdr3_aa: CASSLGDPRGIDEQFF; cdr3_nt: TGCGCCAGCAGCTTGGGGGACCCACGAGGTATAGATGAGCAGTTCTTC
j_call: TRBJ2-5; cdr3_length: 12; v_call: TRBV7-9; clone_size: -; d_call: -; cdr3_aa: CASSLVSETQYF; cdr3_nt: TGTGCCAGCAGCTTAGTATCAGAGACCCAGTACTTC
j_call: TRBJ2-2; cdr3_length: 15; v_call: TRBV7-2; clone_size: -; d_call: -; cdr3_aa: CASSPDWGGTGELFF; cdr3_nt: TGTGCCAGCAGCCCGGACTGGGGAGGCACCGGGGAGCTGTTTTTT
j_call: TRBJ2-1; cdr3_length: 17; v_call: TRBV4-3; clone_size: -; d_call: TRBD2; cdr3_aa: CASSQEISGTSYNEQFF; cdr3_nt: TGCGCCAGCAGCCAAGAAATTAGCGGGACTTCCTACAATGAGCAGTTCTTC
j_call: TRBJ2-5; cdr3_length: 14; v_call: TRBV7-8; clone_size: -; d_call: -; cdr3_aa: CASSFGGREETQYF; cdr3_nt: TGTGCCAGCAGCTTCGGGGGGCGAGAGGAGACCCAGTACTTC
j_call: TRBJ1-4; cdr3_length: 14; v_call: TRBV6-5; clone_size: -; d_call: -; cdr3_aa: CASSRTATNEKLFF; cdr3_nt: TGTGCCAGCAGTCGGACAGCAACTAATGAAAAACTGTTTTTT
j_call: TRBJ2-7; cdr3_length: 15; v_call: TRBV6-1; clone_size: many; d_call: -; cdr3_aa: CASSPRRGGSYEQYF; cdr3_nt: TGTGCCAGCAGTCCCCGTCGTGGGGGCTCCTACGAGCAGTACTTC
j_call: TRBJ2-5; cdr3_length: 14; v_call: TRBV10-3; clone_size: -; d_call: TRBD1; cdr3_aa: CATTPGQGRETQYF; cdr3_nt: TGTGCCACAACTCCAGGACAGGGGAGGGAGACCCAGTACTTC
j_call: TRBJ2-7; cdr3_length: 16; v_call: TRBV11-2; clone_size: -; d_call: -; cdr3_aa: CASSLEARGYRHEQYF; cdr3_nt: TGTGCCAGCAGCTTAGAGGCCAGGGGATATCGCCACGAGCAGTACTTC
j_call: TRBJ2-3; cdr3_length: 16; v_call: TRBV10-3; clone_size: -; d_call: TRBD2; cdr3_aa: CAITGGSPLSTDTQYF; cdr3_nt: TGTGCCATCACGGGGGGGAGTCCTTTGAGTACAGATACGCAGTATTTT
j_call: TRBJ2-2; cdr3_length: 14; v_call: TRBV13; clone_size: -; d_call: -; cdr3_aa: CASSLGLSTGELFF; cdr3_nt: TGTGCCAGCAGCTTGGGACTGAGCACCGGGGAGCTGTTTTTT
j_call: TRBJ1-1; cdr3_length: 14; v_call: TRBV6-1; clone_size: -; d_call: TRBD1; cdr3_aa: CASIKTGLDTEAFF; cdr3_nt: TGTGCCAGCATTAAGACAGGGTTGGACACTGAAGCTTTCTTT
j_call: TRBJ1-2; cdr3_length: 18; v_call: TRBV13; clone_size: -; d_call: -; cdr3_aa: CASSTQDGPGTTNYGYTF; cdr3_nt: TGTGCCAGCAGCACCCAGGACGGGCCGGGAACTACTAACTATGGCTACACCTTC
j_call: TRBJ1-2; cdr3_length: 14; v_call: TRBV7-2; clone_size: -; d_call: -; cdr3_aa: CASSLGGGGYGYTF; cdr3_nt: TGTGCCAGCAGCTTAGGGGGAGGGGGCTATGGCTACACCTTC
j_call: TRBJ2-3; cdr3_length: 16; v_call: TRBV7-3; clone_size: -; d_call: TRBD2; cdr3_aa: CASRMGLAGSADTQYF; cdr3_nt: TGTGCCAGCAGGATGGGGCTAGCGGGATCCGCAGATACGCAGTATTTT
j_call: TRBJ2-1; cdr3_length: 14; v_call: TRBV29-1; clone_size: -; d_call: TRBD1; cdr3_aa: CSVLRGTARDEQFF; cdr3_nt: TGCAGCGTCCTCCGAGGGACAGCGAGGGATGAGCAGTTCTTC
j_call: TRBJ2-7; cdr3_length: 14; v_call: TRBV27; clone_size: -; d_call: TRBD2; cdr3_aa: CASMPSGQTYEQYF; cdr3_nt: TGTGCCAGCATGCCTAGCGGGCAGACCTACGAGCAGTACTTC
j_call: TRBJ1-3; cdr3_length: 16; v_call: TRBV9; clone_size: -; d_call: -; cdr3_aa: CASSVGPPAPGNTIYF; cdr3_nt: TGTGCCAGCAGCGTAGGACCACCTGCACCTGGAAACACCATATATTTT
j_call: TRBJ2-7; cdr3_length: 12; v_call: TRBV7-2; clone_size: -; d_call: -; cdr3_aa: CASSLTYGEQYF; cdr3_nt: TGTGCCAGCAGCTTAACCTACGGCGAGCAGTACTTC
j_call: TRBJ2-1; cdr3_length: 16; v_call: TRBV19; clone_size: -; d_call: TRBD2; cdr3_aa: CASSIDRAGGNNEQFF; cdr3_nt: TGTGCCAGTAGTATAGACAGAGCGGGAGGTAACAATGAGCAGTTCTTC
j_call: TRBJ2-5; cdr3_length: 14; v_call: TRBV2; clone_size: many; d_call: TRBD2; cdr3_aa: CASSRQRERETQYF; cdr3_nt: TGTGCCAGCAGTCGGCAGCGGGAGCGCGAGACCCAGTACTTC
j_call: TRBJ2-7; cdr3_length: 12; v_call: TRBV6-1; clone_size: few; d_call: -; cdr3_aa: CASSERRTDLYF; cdr3_nt: TGTGCCAGCAGTGAGCGACGGACGGACCTATACTTC
j_call: TRBJ2-2; cdr3_length: 12; v_call: TRBV7-2; clone_size: few; d_call: -; cdr3_aa: CASSQGTGELFF; cdr3_nt: TGTGCCAGCAGCCAGGGGACCGGGGAGCTGTTTTTT
j_call: TRBJ1-2; cdr3_length: 14; v_call: TRBV7-8; clone_size: -; d_call: TRBD1; cdr3_aa: CASSPPGTGVGYTF; cdr3_nt: TGTGCCAGCAGCCCGCCGGGGACAGGGGTTGGCTACACCTTC
j_call: TRBJ1-1; cdr3_length: 13; v_call: TRBV28; clone_size: once; d_call: -; cdr3_aa: CASRGKNPTEAFF; cdr3_nt: TGTGCCAGCAGGGGCAAAAACCCCACTGAAGCTTTCTTT
j_call: TRBJ1-1; cdr3_length: 14; v_call: TRBV5-1; clone_size: -; d_call: -; cdr3_aa: CASTNRAGDTEAFF; cdr3_nt: TGCGCCAGCACGAACAGGGCTGGGGACACTGAAGCTTTCTTT
j_call: TRBJ2-4; cdr3_length: 14; v_call: TRBV28; clone_size: -; d_call: TRBD1; cdr3_aa: CASSSTGVLNIQYF; cdr3_nt: TGTGCCAGCAGTTCTACAGGGGTTTTGAACATTCAGTACTTC
j_call: TRBJ1-1; cdr3_length: 15; v_call: TRBV15; clone_size: -; d_call: TRBD1; cdr3_aa: CATSKRTGVSAEAFF; cdr3_nt: TGTGCCACCAGCAAACGGACAGGGGTAAGCGCTGAAGCTTTCTTT
j_call: TRBJ1-4; cdr3_length: 15; v_call: TRBV7-2; clone_size: -; d_call: -; cdr3_aa: CASSFTGTRNEKLFF; cdr3_nt: TGTGCCAGCAGCTTTACCGGGACACGTAATGAAAAACTGTTTTTT
j_call: TRBJ2-3; cdr3_length: 15; v_call: TRBV6-5; clone_size: -; d_call: -; cdr3_aa: CASSRGGLSTDTQYF; cdr3_nt: TGTGCCAGCAGTCGCGGAGGCCTCAGCACAGATACGCAGTATTTT
j_call: TRBJ1-5; cdr3_length: 12; v_call: TRBV19; clone_size: -; d_call: -; cdr3_aa: CATREGEGPQHF; cdr3_nt: TGTGCCACCAGGGAGGGGGAAGGGCCCCAGCATTTT
j_call: TRBJ2-2; cdr3_length: 18; v_call: TRBV4-2; clone_size: -; d_call: -; cdr3_aa: CASSQASGGGSNTGELFF; cdr3_nt: TGTGCCAGCAGCCAAGCATCGGGGGGCGGGAGTAACACCGGGGAGCTGTTTTTT